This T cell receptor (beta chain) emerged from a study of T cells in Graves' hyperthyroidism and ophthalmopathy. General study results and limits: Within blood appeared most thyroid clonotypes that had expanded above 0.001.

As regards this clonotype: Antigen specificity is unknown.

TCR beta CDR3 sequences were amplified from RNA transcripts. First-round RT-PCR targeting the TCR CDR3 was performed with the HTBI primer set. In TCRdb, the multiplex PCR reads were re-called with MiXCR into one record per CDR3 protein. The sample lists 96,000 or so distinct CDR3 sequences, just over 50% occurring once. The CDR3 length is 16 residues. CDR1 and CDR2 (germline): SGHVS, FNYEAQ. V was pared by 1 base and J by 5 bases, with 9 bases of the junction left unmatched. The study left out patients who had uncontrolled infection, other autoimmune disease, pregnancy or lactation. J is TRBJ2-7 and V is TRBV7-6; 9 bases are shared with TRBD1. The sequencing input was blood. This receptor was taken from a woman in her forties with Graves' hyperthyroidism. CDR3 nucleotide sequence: TGTGCCAGCAGCTTAGAAGGGACAGGGACAGAGGACGAGCAGTACTTC. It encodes CASSLEGTGTEDEQYF.